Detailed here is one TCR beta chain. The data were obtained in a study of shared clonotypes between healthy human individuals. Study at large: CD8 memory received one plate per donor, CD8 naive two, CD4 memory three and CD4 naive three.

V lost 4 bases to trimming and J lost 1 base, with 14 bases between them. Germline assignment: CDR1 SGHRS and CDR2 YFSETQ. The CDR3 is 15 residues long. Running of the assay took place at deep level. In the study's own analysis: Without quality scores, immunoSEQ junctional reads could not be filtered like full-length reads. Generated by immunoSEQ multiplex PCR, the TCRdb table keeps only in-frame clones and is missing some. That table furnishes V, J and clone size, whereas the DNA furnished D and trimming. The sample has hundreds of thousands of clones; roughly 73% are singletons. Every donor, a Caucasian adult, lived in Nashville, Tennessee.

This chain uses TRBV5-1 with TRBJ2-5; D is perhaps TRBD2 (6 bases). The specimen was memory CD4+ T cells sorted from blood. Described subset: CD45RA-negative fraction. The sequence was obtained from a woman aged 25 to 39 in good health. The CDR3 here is CASSPTGGVQETQYF. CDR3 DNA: TGCGCCAGCAGCCCAACGGGCGGGGTCCAAGAGACCCAGTACTTC.